This T cell receptor (beta chain) is from a study of T cells in Graves' hyperthyroidism and ophthalmopathy. RNA transcripts yielded amplified TCR beta CDR3 regions. Primed by the HTBI set, a first-round RT-PCR was run on the TCR CDR3. Using its own MiXCR run on the multiplex PCR reads, TCRdb lists one record per CDR3 protein. Of hundreds of thousands of distinct CDR3 sequences listed, about 20% were seen once; the top ten hold over 45%. Germline trimming cut 6 bases from V and 0 bases from J; bases unmatched to any gene: 6. This CDR3 contains 16 residues. Germline lookup yields CDR1 MNHEY and CDR2 SMNVEV (reference sequence).

The V call is TRBV27, the J call TRBJ1-5, with TRBD1 matching over 9 bases. The specimen sequenced was blood. The source is a man aged 35-49 years with Graves' ophthalmopathy. In DNA, the CDR3 is TGTGCCAGCAGGGGACAGGGACTGCATAGCAATCAGCCCCAGCATTTT. It is translated as CASRGQGLHSNQPQHF.